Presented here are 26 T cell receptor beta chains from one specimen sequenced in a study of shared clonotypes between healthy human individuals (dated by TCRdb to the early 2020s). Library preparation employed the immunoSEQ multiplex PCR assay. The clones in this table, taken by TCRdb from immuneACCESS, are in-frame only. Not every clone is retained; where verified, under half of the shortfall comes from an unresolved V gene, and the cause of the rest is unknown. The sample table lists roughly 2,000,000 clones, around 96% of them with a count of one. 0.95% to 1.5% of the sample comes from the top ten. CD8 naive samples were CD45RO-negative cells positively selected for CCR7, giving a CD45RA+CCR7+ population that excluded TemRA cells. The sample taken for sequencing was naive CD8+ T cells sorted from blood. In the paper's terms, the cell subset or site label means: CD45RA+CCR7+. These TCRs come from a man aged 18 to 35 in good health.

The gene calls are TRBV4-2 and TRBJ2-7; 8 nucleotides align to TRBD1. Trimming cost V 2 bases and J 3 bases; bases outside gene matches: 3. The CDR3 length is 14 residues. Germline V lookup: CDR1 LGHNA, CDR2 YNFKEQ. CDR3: CASSQWTGSYEQYF. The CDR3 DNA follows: TGTGCCAGCAGCCAATGGACAGGGAGCTACGAGCAGTACTTC.

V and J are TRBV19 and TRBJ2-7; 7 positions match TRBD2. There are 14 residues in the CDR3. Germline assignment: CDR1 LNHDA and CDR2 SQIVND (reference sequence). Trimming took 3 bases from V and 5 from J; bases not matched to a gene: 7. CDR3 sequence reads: CASSIGEGLHEQYF. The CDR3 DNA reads TGTGCCAGTAGTATCGGGGAGGGCCTCCACGAGCAGTACTTC.

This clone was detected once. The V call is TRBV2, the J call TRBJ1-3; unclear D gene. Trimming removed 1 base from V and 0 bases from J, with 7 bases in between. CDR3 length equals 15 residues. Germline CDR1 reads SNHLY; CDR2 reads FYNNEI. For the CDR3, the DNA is TGTGCCAGCAGTGAAGATGGGCTCTCTGGAAACACCATATATTTT. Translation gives CASSEDGLSGNTIYF.

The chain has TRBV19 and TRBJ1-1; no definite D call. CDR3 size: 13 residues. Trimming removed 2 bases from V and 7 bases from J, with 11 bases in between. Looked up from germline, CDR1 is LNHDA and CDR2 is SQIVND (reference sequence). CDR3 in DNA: TGTGCCAGTAGTATAAGCCCGATCCGTGAAGCTTTCTTT. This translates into CASSISPIREAFF.

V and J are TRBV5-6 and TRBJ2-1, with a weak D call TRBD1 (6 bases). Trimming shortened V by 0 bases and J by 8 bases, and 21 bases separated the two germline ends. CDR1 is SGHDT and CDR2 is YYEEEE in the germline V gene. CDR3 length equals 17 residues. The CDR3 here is CASSLVFRAGEVHEQFF. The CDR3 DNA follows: TGTGCCAGCAGCTTGGTGTTCAGGGCAGGGGAAGTACATGAGCAGTTCTTC.

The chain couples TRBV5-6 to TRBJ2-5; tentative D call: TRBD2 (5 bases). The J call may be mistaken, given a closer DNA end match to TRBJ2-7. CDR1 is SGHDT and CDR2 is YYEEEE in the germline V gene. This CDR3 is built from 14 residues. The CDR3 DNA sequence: TGTGCCAGCAGCTTGGCCCTCGGGGTTTACGAGCAGTACTTC. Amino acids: CASSLALGVYEQYF.

The CDR3 region has the DNA TGTGCCGTACAATTTGAGCAAACCGGGGAGCTGTTTTTT. Its protein is CAVQFEQTGELFF. The gene calls are TRBV19 and TRBJ2-2; D not resolved. In germline, CDR1 is LNHDA, CDR2 SQIVND (reference sequence). The ends were cut back, 11 bases at V and 5 bases at J, with 15 bases in the middle. CDR3 length: 13 residues.

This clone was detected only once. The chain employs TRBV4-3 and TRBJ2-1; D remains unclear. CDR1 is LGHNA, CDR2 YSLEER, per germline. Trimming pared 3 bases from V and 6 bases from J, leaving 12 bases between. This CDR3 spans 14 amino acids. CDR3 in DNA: TGCGCCAGCAGCCAGGACCCGATGAGCAATGAGCAGTTCTTC. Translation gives CASSQDPMSNEQFF.

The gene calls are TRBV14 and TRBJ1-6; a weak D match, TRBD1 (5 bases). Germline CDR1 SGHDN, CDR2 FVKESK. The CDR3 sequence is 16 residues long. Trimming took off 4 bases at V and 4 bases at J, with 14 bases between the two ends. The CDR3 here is CASSRKGDLYNSPLHF. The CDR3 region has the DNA TGTGCCAGCAGCCGAAAAGGGGACCTTTATAATTCACCCCTCCACTTT.

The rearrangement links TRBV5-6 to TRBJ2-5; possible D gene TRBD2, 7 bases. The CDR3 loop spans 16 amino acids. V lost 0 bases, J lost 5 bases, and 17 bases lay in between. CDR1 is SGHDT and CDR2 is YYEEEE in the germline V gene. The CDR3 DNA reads TGTGCCAGCAGCTTGGGTTCCGGGGGGCCATGGGAGACCCAGTACTTC. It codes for CASSLGSGGPWETQYF.

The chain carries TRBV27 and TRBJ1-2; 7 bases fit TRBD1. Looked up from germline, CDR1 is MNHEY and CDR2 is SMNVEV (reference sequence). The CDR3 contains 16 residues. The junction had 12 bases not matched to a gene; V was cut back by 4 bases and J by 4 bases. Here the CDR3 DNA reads TGTGCCAGCAGTTCCATGTCGGGACAGAGCGGCTATGGCTACACCTTC. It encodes CASSSMSGQSGYGYTF.

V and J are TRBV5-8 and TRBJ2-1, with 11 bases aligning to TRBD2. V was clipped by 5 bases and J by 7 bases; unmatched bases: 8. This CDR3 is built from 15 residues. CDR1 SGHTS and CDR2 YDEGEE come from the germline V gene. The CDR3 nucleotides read TGTGCCAGCAGGCATACTAGCGGGAGTCCGAATGAGCAGTTCTTC. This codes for CASRHTSGSPNEQFF.

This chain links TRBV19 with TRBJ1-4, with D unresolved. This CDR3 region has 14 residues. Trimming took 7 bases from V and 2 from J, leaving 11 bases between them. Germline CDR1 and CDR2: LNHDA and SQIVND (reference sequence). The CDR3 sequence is CASMPKSTNEKLFF. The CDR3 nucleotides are TGTGCCAGTATGCCGAAGTCGACTAATGAAAAACTGTTTTTT. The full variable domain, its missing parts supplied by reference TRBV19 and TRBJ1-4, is DGGITQSPKYLFRKEGQNVTLSCEQNLNHDAMYWYRQDPGQGLRLIYYSQIVNDFQKGDIAEGYSVSREKKESFPLTVTSAQKNPTAFYLCASMPKSTNEKLFFGSGTQLSVL.

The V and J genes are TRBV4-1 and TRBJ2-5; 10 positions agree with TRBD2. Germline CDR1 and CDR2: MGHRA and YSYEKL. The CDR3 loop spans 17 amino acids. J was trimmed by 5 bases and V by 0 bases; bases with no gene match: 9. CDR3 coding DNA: TGCGCCAGCAGCCAAGATCCTCTAGCGGGGGAGGGGGAGACCCAGTACTTC. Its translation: CASSQDPLAGEGETQYF.

CDR3 amino acids: CASSYYRDNEQYF. The CDR3 DNA reads TGTGCCAGCAGTTACTACAGGGACAACGAGCAGTACTTC. J is TRBJ2-7 and V is TRBV6-5, with D possibly being TRBD1 (6 bases). The CDR3 length is 13 residues. CDR1 is MNHEY, CDR2 SVGAGI, per germline. V was shortened by 1 base and J by 5 bases, with 9 bases between the two germline ends.

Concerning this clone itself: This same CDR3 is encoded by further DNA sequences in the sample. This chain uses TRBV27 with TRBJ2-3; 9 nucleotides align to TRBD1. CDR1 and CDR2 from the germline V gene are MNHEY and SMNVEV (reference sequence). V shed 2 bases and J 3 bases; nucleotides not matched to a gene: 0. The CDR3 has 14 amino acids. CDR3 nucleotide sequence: TGTGCCAGCAGTTTAGGACAGGGGACAGATACGCAGTATTTT. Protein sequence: CASSLGQGTDTQYF.

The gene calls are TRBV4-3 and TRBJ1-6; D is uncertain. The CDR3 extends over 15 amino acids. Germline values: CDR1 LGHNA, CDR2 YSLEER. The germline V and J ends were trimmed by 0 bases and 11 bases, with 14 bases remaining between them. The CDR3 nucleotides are TGCGCCAGCAGCCAAGATTATGAGGCCCTAACACCCCTCCACTTT. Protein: CASSQDYEALTPLHF.

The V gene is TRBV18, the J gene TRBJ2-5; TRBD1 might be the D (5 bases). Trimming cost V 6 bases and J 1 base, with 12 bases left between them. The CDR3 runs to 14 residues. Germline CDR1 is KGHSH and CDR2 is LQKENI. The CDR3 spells CASSPLTAQETQYF. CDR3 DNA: TGTGCCAGCTCCCCTCTGACAGCCCAAGAGACCCAGTACTTC.

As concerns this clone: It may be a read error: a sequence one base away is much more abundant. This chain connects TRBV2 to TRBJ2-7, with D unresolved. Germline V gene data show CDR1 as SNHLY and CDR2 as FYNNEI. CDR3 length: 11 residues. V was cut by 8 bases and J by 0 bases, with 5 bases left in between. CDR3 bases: TGTGCCAGCGGCCCCTCCTACGAGCAGTACTTC. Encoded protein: CASGPSYEQYF.

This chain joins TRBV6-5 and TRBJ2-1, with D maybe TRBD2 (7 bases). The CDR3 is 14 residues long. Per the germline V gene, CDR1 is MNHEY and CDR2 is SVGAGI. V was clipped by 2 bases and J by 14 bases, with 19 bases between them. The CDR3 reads CASSYDGGLAVEFF. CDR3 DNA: TGTGCCAGCAGTTACGACGGGGGGCTAGCGGTGGAGTTCTTC.

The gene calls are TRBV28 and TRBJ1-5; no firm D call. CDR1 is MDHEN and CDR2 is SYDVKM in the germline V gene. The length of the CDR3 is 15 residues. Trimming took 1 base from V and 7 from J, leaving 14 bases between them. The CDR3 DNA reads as TGTGCCAGCAGTTTATCGGCGGGAAGCCGCCAGCCCCAGCATTTT. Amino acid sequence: CASSLSAGSRQPQHF.

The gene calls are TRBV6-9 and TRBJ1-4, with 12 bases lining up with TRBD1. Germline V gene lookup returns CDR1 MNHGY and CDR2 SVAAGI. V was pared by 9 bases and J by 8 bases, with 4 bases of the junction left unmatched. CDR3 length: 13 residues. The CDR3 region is CARPGTGGEKLFF. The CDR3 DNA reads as TGTGCCAGACCCGGGACAGGGGGCGAAAAACTGTTTTTT.

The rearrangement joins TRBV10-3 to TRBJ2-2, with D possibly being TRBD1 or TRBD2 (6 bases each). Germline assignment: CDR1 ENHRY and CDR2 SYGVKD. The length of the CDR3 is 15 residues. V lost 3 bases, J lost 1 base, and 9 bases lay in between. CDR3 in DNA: TGTGCCATCAGTGACAGGGGAGGGAACACCGGGGAGCTGTTTTTT. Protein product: CAISDRGGNTGELFF.

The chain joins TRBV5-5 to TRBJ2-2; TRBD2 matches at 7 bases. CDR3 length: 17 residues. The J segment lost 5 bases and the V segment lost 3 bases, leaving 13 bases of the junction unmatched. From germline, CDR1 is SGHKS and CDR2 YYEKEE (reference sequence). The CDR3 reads CASSWEPGGSVTGELFF. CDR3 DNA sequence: TGTGCCAGCAGCTGGGAGCCCGGCGGGAGCGTTACCGGGGAGCTGTTTTTT.

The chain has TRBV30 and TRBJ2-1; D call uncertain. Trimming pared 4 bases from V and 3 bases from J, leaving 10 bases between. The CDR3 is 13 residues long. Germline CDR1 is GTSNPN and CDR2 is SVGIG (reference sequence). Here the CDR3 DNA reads TGTGCCTGGAATATGATGGGCTACAATGAGCAGTTCTTC. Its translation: CAWNMMGYNEQFF.

The CDR3 region has the DNA TGTGCCTGGAGTGATAGGGCGGCCGGGGAGCTGTTTTTT. It yields the protein CAWSDRAAGELFF. The chain combines TRBV30 with TRBJ2-2; D remains unclear. Germline V lookup: CDR1 GTSNPN, CDR2 SVGIG (reference sequence). V lost 1 base and J lost 6, with 9 bases in between. The CDR3 has 13 amino acids. The full variable domain, with the rest looked up from reference TRBV30 and TRBJ2-2, is SQTIHQWPATLVQPVGSPLSLECTVEGTSNPNLYWYRQAAGRGLQLLFYSVGIGQISSEVPQNLSASRPQDRQFILSSKKLLLSDSGFYLCAWSDRAAGELFFGEGSRLTVL.